This TCR beta chain originates from a study of beta chain features in type 1 diabetes. General study points: A moderate, significant TCRB CDR3 shortening appeared in type 1 diabetes across four CD4+ subsets.

The length of the CDR3 is 14 residues. Trimming took 0 bases from V and 3 from J, leaving 9 bases between them. CDR1 is SGHRS and CDR2 is YFSETQ in the germline V gene. Concerning this clone itself: The antigen remains undetermined.

The study reverse transcribed the entire isolated RNA, so it sequenced expressed TCRB transcripts. The assay was immunoSEQ multiplex PCR, and TCRdb's table has in-frame clones only and misses some. In the table there are around 150,000 clones, around 63% of which are singletons. V gene TRBV5-1 combines with J gene TRBJ2-5; D possibly corresponds to TRBD1 (6 bases). Sequenced input: naive CD4+ T cells from blood. This receptor was taken from a man aged 25-45 years with type 1 diabetes. In DNA, the CDR3 is TGCGCCAGCAGCTTGGGACGGACAGAAGAGACCCAGTACTTC. It specifies CASSLGRTEETQYF.